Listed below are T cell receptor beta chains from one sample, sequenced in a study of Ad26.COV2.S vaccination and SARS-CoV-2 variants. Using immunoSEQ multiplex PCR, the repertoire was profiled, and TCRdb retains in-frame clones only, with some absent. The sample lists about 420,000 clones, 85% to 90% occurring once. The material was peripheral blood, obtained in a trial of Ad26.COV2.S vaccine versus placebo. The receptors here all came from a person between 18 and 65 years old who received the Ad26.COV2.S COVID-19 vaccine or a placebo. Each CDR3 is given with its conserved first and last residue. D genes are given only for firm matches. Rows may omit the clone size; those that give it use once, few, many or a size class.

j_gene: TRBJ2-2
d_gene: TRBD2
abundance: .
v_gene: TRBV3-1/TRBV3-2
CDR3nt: TGTGCCAGCGCGACCGGACTAGCGGGGTACACCGGGGAGCTGTTTTTT
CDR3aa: CASATGLAGYTGELFF

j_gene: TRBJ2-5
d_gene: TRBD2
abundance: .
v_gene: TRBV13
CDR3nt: TGTGCCAGCAGCGCAAGACTAGCGGGGGGGCAGGAGACCCAGTACTTC
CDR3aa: CASSARLAGGQETQYF

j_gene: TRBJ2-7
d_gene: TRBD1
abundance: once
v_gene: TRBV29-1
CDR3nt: TGCAGCGCCCGAACAGGGGGCGACTCCTACGAGCAGTACTTC
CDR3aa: CSARTGGDSYEQYF

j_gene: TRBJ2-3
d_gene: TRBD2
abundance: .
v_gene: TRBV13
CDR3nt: TGTGCCAGCAGCGGGCGGGGGACCACAGATACGCAGTATTTT
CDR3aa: CASSGRGTTDTQYF

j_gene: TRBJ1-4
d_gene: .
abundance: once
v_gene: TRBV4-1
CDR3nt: TGCGCCAGCAGCCAAGGGTACGGAGAAAATGAAAAACTGTTTTTT
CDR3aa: CASSQGYGENEKLFF

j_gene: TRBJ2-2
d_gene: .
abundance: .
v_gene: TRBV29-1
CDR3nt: TGCAGCGTTGAAGGGATCAGGGACACCGGGGAGCTGTTTTTT
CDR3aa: CSVEGIRDTGELFF

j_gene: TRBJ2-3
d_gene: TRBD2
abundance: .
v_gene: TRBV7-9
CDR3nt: TGTGCCAGCAGCTCGGGACTAGCGGGGGATACGCAGTATTTT
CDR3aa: CASSSGLAGDTQYF

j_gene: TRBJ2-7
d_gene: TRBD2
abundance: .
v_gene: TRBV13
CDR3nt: TGTGCCAGCAGTTATAGCGGGGGGACCTACGAGCAGTACTTC
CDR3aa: CASSYSGGTYEQYF

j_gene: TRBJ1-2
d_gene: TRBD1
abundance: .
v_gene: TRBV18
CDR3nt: TGTGCCAGCTCACCACCGGAGGGGGCTGCCTACACCTTC
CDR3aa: CASSPPEGAAYTF

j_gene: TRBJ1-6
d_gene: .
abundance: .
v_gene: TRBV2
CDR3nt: TGTGCCAGCAGTGAATTCGTCAGTTTCTATAATTCACCCCTCCACTTT
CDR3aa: CASSEFVSFYNSPLHF

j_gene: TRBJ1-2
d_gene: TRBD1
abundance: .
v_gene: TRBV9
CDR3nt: TGTGCCAGCAGCGCTTTCGGGACAGGGGATTCCGGCTACACCTTC
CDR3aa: CASSAFGTGDSGYTF

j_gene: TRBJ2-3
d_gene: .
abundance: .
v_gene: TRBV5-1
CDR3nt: TGCGCCAGCAGCTTGCTTGGCCTAGGGGTTATCTCCACAGATACGCAGTATTTT
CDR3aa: CASSLLGLGVISTDTQYF

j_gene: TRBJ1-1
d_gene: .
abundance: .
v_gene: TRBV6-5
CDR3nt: TGTGCCAGCAGTTACGTGGCCCGCATGAACACTGAAGCTTTCTTT
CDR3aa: CASSYVARMNTEAFF

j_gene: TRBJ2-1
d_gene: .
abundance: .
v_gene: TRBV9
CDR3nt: TGTGCCAGCAGCGTAAAGGGGGGTAGGGTTGAGCAGTTCTTC
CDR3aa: CASSVKGGRVEQFF

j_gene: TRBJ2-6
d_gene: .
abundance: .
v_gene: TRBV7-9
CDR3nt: TGTGCCAGCAGCCGGGACACTTTTGCTGGGGCCAACGTCCTGACTTTC
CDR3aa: CASSRDTFAGANVLTF

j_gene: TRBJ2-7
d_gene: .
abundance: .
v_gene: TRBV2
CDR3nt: TGTGCCAGCAGTGAAGCGCTTCAGGGCTCCACCTACGAGCAGTACTTC
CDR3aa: CASSEALQGSTYEQYF

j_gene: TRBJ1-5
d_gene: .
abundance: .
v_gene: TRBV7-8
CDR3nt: TGTGCCAGCAGCTTACTAGACAGCAGCAATCAGCCCCAGCATTTT
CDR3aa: CASSLLDSSNQPQHF

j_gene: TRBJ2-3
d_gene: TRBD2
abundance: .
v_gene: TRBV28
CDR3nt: TGTGCCAGCAGTGCCATGACTAGCGGGGGCACAGATACGCAGTATTTT
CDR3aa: CASSAMTSGGTDTQYF

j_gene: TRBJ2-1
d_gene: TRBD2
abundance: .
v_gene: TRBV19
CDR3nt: TGTGCCAGTAGTATAGCGGTTAGCGGGGGAGTAAATGAGCAGTTCTTC
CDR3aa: CASSIAVSGGVNEQFF

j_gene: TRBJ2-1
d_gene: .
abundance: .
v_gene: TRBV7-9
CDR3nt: TGTGCCAGCAGCACCTCCGGGAAAAATGAGCAGTTCTTC
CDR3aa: CASSTSGKNEQFF

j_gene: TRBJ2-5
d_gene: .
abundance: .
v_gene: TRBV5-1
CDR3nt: TGCGCCAGCAGCCCGGGGGTGGGGCGAGAGACCCAGTACTTC
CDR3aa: CASSPGVGRETQYF

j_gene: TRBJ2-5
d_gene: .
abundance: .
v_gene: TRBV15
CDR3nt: TGTGCCACCAGCAGCAGGAAAGGGGATCCAGAGACCCAGTACTTC
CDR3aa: CATSSRKGDPETQYF

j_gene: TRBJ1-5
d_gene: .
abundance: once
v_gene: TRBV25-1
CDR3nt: TGTGCCAGCAGTGAATGGGGAGGCAATCAGCCCCAGCATTTT
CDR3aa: CASSEWGGNQPQHF

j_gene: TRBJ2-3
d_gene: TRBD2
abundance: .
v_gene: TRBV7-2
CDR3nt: TGTGCCAGCAGCTCTGGAGCTAGCGGTTTGGCAGATACGCAGTATTTT
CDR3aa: CASSSGASGLADTQYF

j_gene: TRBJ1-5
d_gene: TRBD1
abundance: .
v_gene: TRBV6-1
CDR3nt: TGTGCCAGCAGTGATATGACAGGGGGCCAGCCCCAGCATTTT
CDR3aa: CASSDMTGGQPQHF

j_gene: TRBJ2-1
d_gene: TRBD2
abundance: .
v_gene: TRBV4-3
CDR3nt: TGCGCCAGCAGCCAAGTAGCCCCAGCGGGGGGCCTCAGCTCCTACAATGAGCAGTTCTTC
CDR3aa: CASSQVAPAGGLSSYNEQFF